This T cell receptor (beta chain) was profiled in a study of cytomegalovirus exposure and HLA in healthy donors. Study-wide points: The CMV antigen specificity of a few CMV-associated chains was confirmed through in vitro analysis. Several of the most significant clusters appeared linked to common viral pathogens, based on a later analysis.

PCR used 60 Vbeta primers and 13 Jbeta primers. Using immunoSEQ multiplex PCR, the repertoire was profiled, and TCRdb retains in-frame clones only, with some absent. The sample holds 170,000 or so clones, over 80% seen once. The CDR3 has 14 residues. V was cut by 6 bases and J by 0 bases, with 11 bases left in between. The germline CDR1 and CDR2 sequences are LNHDA and SQIVND (reference sequence). A note on this clone: Its antigen is not identified.

This TCR came from a man between 50 and 59 years old in good health and CMV-seronegative. The V gene is TRBV19, the J gene TRBJ1-2; weak D call: TRBD1 (6 bases). Sequencing was performed on PBMCs. The CDR3 coding sequence is TGTGCCAGTAGCACAGGGTTAGCTAACTATGGCTACACCTTC. Amino acids: CASSTGLANYGYTF.